This TCR beta chain was captured in a study of T cell repertoires in cytomegalovirus infection. Concerning this clonotype itself: The target antigen is unknown.

This CDR3 region has 16 residues. With 8 bases removed from V and 2 bases from J, the gap between germline ends came to 20 bases. CDR1 SGHTA and CDR2 FQGNSA come from the germline V gene. TCRdb analysed the reads with MiXCR anew, one entry per CDR3 protein. Among under 850,000 distinct CDR3 sequences listed, around 31% were seen once. J is TRBJ2-3 and V is TRBV7-2, with D possibly TRBD2 on 5 matching bases. Source: cultured PBMCs, taken from culture after CMV antigen stimulation. The clonotype comes from a human donor in good health (CMV status not recorded). Some clones in this sample may be carry-over from other donors' samples. This CDR3 reads CASCPRGAEATDTQYF. CDR3 DNA: TGTGCCAGCTGCCCACGTGGAGCGGAAGCCACAGATACGCAGTATTTT.